The 21 T cell receptor beta chains in this list originate from one sample, sequenced in a study of cytomegalovirus exposure and HLA in healthy donors. It was with 60 Vbeta and 13 Jbeta primers that the PCR ran. Method: immunoSEQ multiplex PCR; TCRdb's copy keeps in-frame clones and lacks some. The sample holds roughly 200,000 clones, about 78% seen once. The sequencing input was PBMCs. The receptors stem from a man between 60 and 75 years old in good health and CMV-seronegative.

V usage is TRBV27 and J usage is TRBJ1-1, with TRBD1 as a possible D gene (5 bases). CDR1 is MNHEY, CDR2 SMNVEV, per germline (reference sequence). The CDR3 totals 14 residues. The V end was cut by 6 bases, the J end by 0 bases, with 11 bases between. The CDR3 reads CASSYRQMNTEAFF. CDR3 in DNA: TGTGCCAGCAGCTACAGACAGATGAACACTGAAGCTTTCTTT.

This clone was seen a handful of times. The V and J genes are TRBV5-1 and TRBJ1-2; 7 bases agree with TRBD1. V was clipped by 0 bases and J by 1 base; unmatched bases: 6. The CDR3 length is 16 residues. CDR1 is SGHRS, CDR2 YFSETQ, per germline. CDR3 nucleotides: TGCGCCAGCAGCTTGGCCGGACAGGATTTTAACTATGGCTACACCTTC. Translating it yields CASSLAGQDFNYGYTF.

This clone was detected once. The rearrangement joins TRBV5-4 to TRBJ2-1; 10 bases are a match to TRBD2. This CDR3 has 16 amino acids. Germline V gene sequence: CDR1 SGHNT, CDR2 YYREEE (reference sequence). The V gene end was trimmed by 1 base and the J gene end by 8 bases; junction bases not matched to a gene: 9. The CDR3 loop is CASSLLAGGGRDEQFF. Written as DNA, the CDR3 is TGTGCCAGCAGCTTGTTAGCGGGGGGCGGTAGGGATGAGCAGTTCTTC.

The chain links TRBV19 to TRBJ2-3; perhaps TRBD1 as D (5 bases). The V gene's germline CDR1 is LNHDA and CDR2 SQIVND (reference sequence). V shed 4 bases and J shed 4 bases, with 9 bases lying between them. This CDR3 is 13 amino acids long. The CDR3 loop reads CASSTTGPDTQYF. The CDR3 DNA reads TGTGCCAGTAGTACCACAGGCCCAGATACGCAGTATTTT. Full variable domain (outside the CDR3, taken from reference TRBV19 and TRBJ2-3): DGGITQSPKYLFRKEGQNVTLSCEQNLNHDAMYWYRQDPGQGLRLIYYSQIVNDFQKGDIAEGYSVSREKKESFPLTVTSAQKNPTAFYLCASSTTGPDTQYFGPGTRLTVL.

This clone was counted a few times. The chain uses TRBV7-6 and TRBJ2-3; the D is unclear. From germline, CDR1 is SGHVS and CDR2 FNYEAQ. V was shortened by 5 bases and J by 4 bases, with 10 bases between the two germline ends. The CDR3 loop spans 13 amino acids. In nucleotides, the CDR3 is TGTGCCAGCAGCGACGCGGTAGCAGATACGCAGTATTTT. Protein: CASSDAVADTQYF.

The chain joins TRBV10-3 to TRBJ1-2, with a tentative D call TRBD1 (6 bases). Between the trimmed V and J ends, which lost 7 bases and 6 bases, there was a span of 15 bases. Germline CDR1 reads ENHRY; CDR2 reads SYGVKD. CDR3 length equals 13 residues. CDR3 in amino acids: CAINSGQRNGYTF. CDR3 nucleotide sequence: TGTGCCATCAACTCAGGACAGAGGAATGGCTACACCTTC.

The chain links TRBV5-1 to TRBJ2-2; D perhaps matches TRBD2 (5 bases). The CDR3 loop spans 15 amino acids. V was shortened by 4 bases and J by 2 bases, with 12 bases between the two germline ends. Germline CDR1 SGHRS, CDR2 YFSETQ. CDR3 DNA: TGCGCCAGCAGCCGAACGTCTAGCAACACCGGGGAGCTGTTTTTT. This gives the protein CASSRTSSNTGELFF.

The chain is built from TRBV27 and TRBJ2-7; perhaps TRBD1 as D (5 bases). Deletions cut 2 bases from V and 2 bases from J, with 10 bases between. The germline V gene has CDR1 MNHEY and CDR2 SMNVEV (reference sequence). This CDR3 comprises 14 residues. CDR3 protein: CASSLVDSTYEQYF. The DNA of the CDR3 is TGTGCCAGCAGTTTAGTTGACAGCACCTACGAGCAGTACTTC.

The genes are TRBV14 and TRBJ2-7; 9 bases fit TRBD1. CDR3 length: 12 amino acids. Trimming at V came to 4 bases and at J to 6 bases, leaving 1 base not matched to a gene. Germline V gene sequence: CDR1 SGHDN, CDR2 FVKESK. CDR3 residues: CASSRDRVEQYF. In DNA, the CDR3 is TGTGCCAGCAGCCGGGACAGGGTCGAGCAGTACTTC.

This CDR3 reads CASSTGLAGREQYF. CDR3 nucleotides: TGTGCCAGCAGCACGGGACTAGCGGGAAGGGAGCAGTACTTC. This sequence joins TRBV11-3 and TRBJ2-7, with 13 bases fitting TRBD2. CDR3 length: 14 residues. Trimming took 5 bases from V and 7 from J; bases not matched to a gene: 5. Germline lookup yields CDR1 SGHNT and CDR2 YENEEA.

The table lists this clone with a few counts. V usage is TRBV9 and J usage is TRBJ1-3; 8 nucleotides line up with TRBD1. Unmatched junction bases numbered 7, after V lost 0 bases and J lost 2 bases. CDR3 size: 17 residues. CDR1 SGDLS and CDR2 YYNGEE come from the germline V gene. CDR3 sequence reads: CASSVVGTGHPGNTIYF. CDR3 nucleotide sequence: TGTGCCAGCAGCGTAGTAGGGACAGGCCACCCTGGAAACACCATATATTTT.

This rearrangement joins TRBV7-9 to TRBJ2-2; no firm D call. This CDR3 region has 13 residues. Trimming removed 6 bases from V and 5 bases from J, with 10 bases in between. Germline V gene data show CDR1 as SEHNR and CDR2 as FQNEAQ (reference sequence). The CDR3 sequence: CASRNPSTGELFF. CDR3 in DNA: TGTGCCAGCAGAAATCCCTCGACCGGGGAGCTGTTTTTT.

Here the CDR3 reads CASRTRESSYEQYF. CDR3 nucleotides: TGTGCCAGCAGGACACGGGAGTCATCCTACGAGCAGTACTTC. The chain employs TRBV28 and TRBJ2-7, with a possible D match to TRBD2 (6 bases). Trimming took off 6 bases at V and 1 base at J, with 13 bases between the two ends. The CDR3 contains 14 residues. Per the germline V gene, CDR1 is MDHEN and CDR2 is SYDVKM.

The V and J genes are TRBV5-6 and TRBJ2-5; TRBD1 aligns across 8 bases. CDR3 length equals 14 residues. Germline values: CDR1 SGHDT, CDR2 YYEEEE. The junction had 3 bases not matched to a gene; V was cut back by 3 bases and J by 2 bases. The CDR3 loop is CASSSTGGQETQYF. The CDR3, as DNA: TGTGCCAGCAGCTCCACAGGGGGTCAAGAGACCCAGTACTTC.

The chain recombines TRBV19 with TRBJ1-4; 7 positions agree with TRBD1. This CDR3 is built from 14 residues. With 10 bases clipped from V and 3 bases from J, the junction kept 8 bases outside the gene matches. Germline V CDR1 and CDR2: LNHDA, SQIVND (reference sequence). CDR3 DNA: TGTGCCACTGTAGACAGGGTGGCTAATGAAAAACTGTTTTTT. It is translated as CATVDRVANEKLFF.

The J gene is TRBJ2-1, the V gene TRBV7-2, with D perhaps matching TRBD1 (6 bases). The germline V gene has CDR1 SGHTA and CDR2 FQGNSA. V dropped 3 bases and J dropped 8 bases, with 8 bases sitting between them. This CDR3 contains 12 residues. The DNA for the CDR3 is TGTGCCAGCAGCTTTAACAGGGATGAGCAGTTCTTC. Translation gives CASSFNRDEQFF.

This clone showed up just a few times. For the CDR3, the DNA is TGTGCCAGCAGCACGGGACAGGGGCGCTACGAGCAGTACTTC. Protein product: CASSTGQGRYEQYF. The rearrangement uses TRBV5-6 and TRBJ2-7, with 10 bases aligning to TRBD1. The CDR3 consists of 14 residues. Germline lookup yields CDR1 SGHDT and CDR2 YYEEEE. The junction had 4 bases not matched to a gene; V was cut back by 4 bases and J by 3 bases.

This clone was seen a few times. CDR3 coding DNA: TGTGCCTGGAGTAGGTTAGCGGCTCGATACGAGCAGTACTTC. It codes for CAWSRLAARYEQYF. V is TRBV30 and J is TRBJ2-7, with D possibly TRBD2 on 6 matching bases. V was cut by 2 bases and J by 4 bases, with 15 bases left in between. The CDR3 is 14 amino acids. Germline V gives CDR1 GTSNPN, CDR2 SVGIG (reference sequence).

The chain recombines TRBV5-6 with TRBJ2-3; 9 positions match TRBD2. CDR1 is SGHDT and CDR2 is YYEEEE in the germline V gene. The CDR3 totals 16 residues. Losses at the gene ends were 4 bases for V and 2 bases for J; bases not matched to a gene: 8. CDR3 region: CASSTMTSGYTDTQYF. The CDR3 coding sequence is TGTGCCAGCAGCACCATGACTAGCGGATACACAGATACGCAGTATTTT. The whole variable domain, filled in from reference TRBV5-6 and TRBJ2-3, reads DAGVTQSPTHLIKTRGQQVTLRCSPKSGHDTVSWYQQALGQGPQFIFQYYEEEERQRGNFPDRFSGHQFPNYSSELNVNALLLGDSALYLCASSTMTSGYTDTQYFGPGTRLTVL.

This chain joins TRBV5-4 and TRBJ2-5; 10 bases line up with TRBD2. After removal of 4 bases from V and 3 bases from J, the junction contained 3 bases not matched to a gene. The V gene's germline CDR1 is SGHNT and CDR2 YYREEE (reference sequence). The CDR3 length is 14 residues. The CDR3 protein is CASSATSGEETQYF. In DNA, the CDR3 is TGTGCCAGCAGCGCCACTAGCGGGGAAGAGACCCAGTACTTC. Based on the CDR3 plus reference TRBV5-4 and TRBJ2-5, the full variable domain is ETGVTQSPTHLIKTRGQQVTLRCSSQSGHNTVSWYQQALGQGPQFIFQYYREEENGRGNFPPRFSGLQFPNYSSELNVNALELDDSALYLCASSATSGEETQYFGPGTRLLVL.

J is TRBJ1-5 and V is TRBV18; no clear D. The CDR3 is 13 residues long. V was pared by 5 bases and J by 3 bases, with 8 bases between. Looked up from germline, CDR1 is KGHSH and CDR2 is LQKENI. CDR3: CASSSDYNQPQHF. The CDR3 nucleotides read TGTGCCAGCTCATCAGATTACAATCAGCCCCAGCATTTT.